This T cell receptor (beta chain) was captured by sequencing in a study of metastatic and nonmetastatic thyroid tumors. About the research overall: Comparison of repertoires was carried out across blood and tumor or nodule tissue from malignant and benign thyroid patients.

CDR3 length: 15 amino acids. Germline CDR1 reads LGHDT; CDR2 reads YNNKEL (reference sequence). The V gene lost 4 bases and the J gene lost 0 bases, with 11 bases spanning the gap. Findings and caveats of the study: Benign nodules were reported to have significantly lower TCR beta diversity than malignant thyroid tumors, in blood and tumor.

In this sample, this clone turned up many times. Antigen: not known. In the authors' methods: For papillary thyroid cancer, a distant-metastasis classifier was constructed from CDR3 differences observed across clinicopathological groups. TCRdb re-called the PCR reads through MiXCR. Clone size and V and J calls follow TCRdb, not the original study. Counted here are 16,000 or so clones, around 24% occurring once; the ten biggest clones make up approximately 13%. No treatment of any kind had been given to any patient before thyroid surgery. Sequenced input: tumor tissue. This TCR derives from a male donor with papillary thyroid cancer or a benign thyroid nodule (not recorded which). Some clones in this sample may be carry-over from other donors' samples. The V call is TRBV3-1, the J call TRBJ2-3; D gene unclear. The CDR3 DNA reads TGTGCCAGCAGCCCGAACCCCGGGAGCACAGATACGCAGTATTTT. This codes for CASSPNPGSTDTQYF.